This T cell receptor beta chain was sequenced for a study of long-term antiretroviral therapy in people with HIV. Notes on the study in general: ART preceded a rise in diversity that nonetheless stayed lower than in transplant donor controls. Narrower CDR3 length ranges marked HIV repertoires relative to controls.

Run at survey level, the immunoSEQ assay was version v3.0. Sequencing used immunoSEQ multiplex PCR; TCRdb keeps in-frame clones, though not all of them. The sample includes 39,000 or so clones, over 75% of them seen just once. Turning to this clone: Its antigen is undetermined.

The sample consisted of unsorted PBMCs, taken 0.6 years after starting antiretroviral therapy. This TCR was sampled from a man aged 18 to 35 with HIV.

CDR3 sequence (DNA): TGTGCCAGCAGCTTATTGGGGGTCCCCTACGAGCAGTACTTC. Encoded protein: CASSLLGVPYEQYF. J is TRBJ2-7 and V is TRBV13; D is perhaps TRBD1 or TRBD2 (5 bases each). Trimming took off 2 bases at V and 2 bases at J, with 10 bases between the two ends. The CDR3 is 14 residues long. The V gene's germline CDR1 is PRHDT and CDR2 FYEKMQ (reference sequence).